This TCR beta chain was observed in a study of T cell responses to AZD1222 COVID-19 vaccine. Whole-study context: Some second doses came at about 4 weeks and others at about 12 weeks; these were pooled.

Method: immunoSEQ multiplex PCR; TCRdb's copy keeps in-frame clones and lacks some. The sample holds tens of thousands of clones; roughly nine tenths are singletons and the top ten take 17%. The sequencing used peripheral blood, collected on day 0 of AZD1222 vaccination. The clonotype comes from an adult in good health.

CDR3 in DNA: TGTGCCAGCTCTACCCAGGGGGCGGGCTCCTACAATGAGCAGTTCTTC. Encoded protein: CASSTQGAGSYNEQFF. This chain connects TRBV28 to TRBJ2-1; 8 positions match TRBD1. The CDR3 has 16 residues. After removal of 8 bases from V and 0 bases from J, the junction contained 9 bases not matched to a gene. Germline values: CDR1 MDHEN, CDR2 SYDVKM.